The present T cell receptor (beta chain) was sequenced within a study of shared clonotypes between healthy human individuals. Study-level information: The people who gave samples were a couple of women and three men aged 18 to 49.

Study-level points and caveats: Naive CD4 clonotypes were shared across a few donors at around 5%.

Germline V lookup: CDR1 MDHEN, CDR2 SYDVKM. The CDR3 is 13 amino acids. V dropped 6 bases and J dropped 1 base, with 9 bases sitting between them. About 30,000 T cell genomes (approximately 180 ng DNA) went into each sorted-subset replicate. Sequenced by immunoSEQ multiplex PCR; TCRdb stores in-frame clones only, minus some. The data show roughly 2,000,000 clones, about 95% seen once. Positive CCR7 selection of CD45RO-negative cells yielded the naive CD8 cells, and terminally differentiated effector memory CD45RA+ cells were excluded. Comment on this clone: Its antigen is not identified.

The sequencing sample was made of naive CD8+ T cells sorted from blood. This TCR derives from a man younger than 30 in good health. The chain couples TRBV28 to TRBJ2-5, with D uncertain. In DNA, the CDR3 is TGTGCCAGCAGCCCTCCAAGCCAAGAGACCCAGTACTTC. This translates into CASSPPSQETQYF.